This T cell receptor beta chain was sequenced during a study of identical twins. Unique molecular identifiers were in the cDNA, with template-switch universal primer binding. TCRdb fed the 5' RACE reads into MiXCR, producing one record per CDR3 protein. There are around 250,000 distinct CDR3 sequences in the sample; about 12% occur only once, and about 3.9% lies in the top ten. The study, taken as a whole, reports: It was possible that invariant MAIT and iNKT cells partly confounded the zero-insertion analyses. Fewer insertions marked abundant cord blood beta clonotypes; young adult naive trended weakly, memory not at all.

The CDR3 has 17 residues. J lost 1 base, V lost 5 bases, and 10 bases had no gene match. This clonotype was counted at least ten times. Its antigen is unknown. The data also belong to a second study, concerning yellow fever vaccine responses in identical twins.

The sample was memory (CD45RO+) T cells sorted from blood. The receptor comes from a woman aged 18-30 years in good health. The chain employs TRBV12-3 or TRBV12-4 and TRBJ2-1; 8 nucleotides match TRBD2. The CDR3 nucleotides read TGTGCCAGCAGTCCCCTAAGCGGGAGAGCGTCCTACAATGAGCAGTTCTTC. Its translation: CASSPLSGRASYNEQFF.